What follows are 14 T cell receptor beta chains derived from one specimen sequenced in a study of T-cell memory formation after mild COVID-19. Each CDR3 protein gets one entry after TCRdb re-called the 5' RACE reads with MiXCR. The sample lists 300,000 to 400,000 distinct CDR3 sequences, roughly 13% occurring once. Specimen: PBMCs or a T cell subset sorted from them (not recorded which). Receptors were obtained from a man aged 18-30 years who had mild COVID-19 (a few samples of this study predate the infection). Cell type and time point are not known.

The chain combines TRBV7-2 with TRBJ1-3, with a possible D match to TRBD1 (5 bases). Germline V gene lookup returns CDR1 SGHTA and CDR2 FQGNSA. V was clipped by 6 bases and J by 4 bases, with 13 bases between them. The CDR3 loop spans 14 amino acids. The CDR3 here is CASSPPGGGNTIYF. The CDR3 DNA is TGTGCCAGCAGTCCACCCGGGGGGGGAAACACCATATATTTT.

The rearrangement joins TRBV28 to TRBJ2-3; 10 positions agree with TRBD2. CDR3 length: 17 amino acids. Unmatched junction bases numbered 8, after V lost 2 bases and J lost 3 bases. Germline CDR1 reads MDHEN; CDR2 reads SYDVKM. As DNA, the CDR3 is TGTGCCAGCAGTTTAGAACAACTAGCGGGGTGGACAGATACGCAGTATTTT. Residues: CASSLEQLAGWTDTQYF.

This chain connects TRBV2 to TRBJ2-7; TRBD1 is a possible D gene (6 bases). The CDR3 totals 13 residues. Trimming shortened V by 9 bases and J by 0 bases, and 12 bases separated the two germline ends. Germline V gene sequence: CDR1 SNHLY, CDR2 FYNNEI. The CDR3 loop is CARGTRASYEQYF. The CDR3 DNA follows: TGTGCCAGGGGGACACGAGCCTCCTACGAGCAGTACTTC.

The chain couples TRBV5-1 to TRBJ2-3; TRBD1 or TRBD2 may be the D gene (5 bases each). Germline CDR1 SGHRS, CDR2 YFSETQ. The ends were cut back, 4 bases at V and 5 bases at J, with 8 bases in the middle. This CDR3 spans 12 amino acids. CDR3 coding DNA: TGCGCCAGCAGCCGGGACCTAGATACGCAGTATTTT. Translation gives CASSRDLDTQYF. Based on the CDR3 plus reference TRBV5-1 and TRBJ2-3, the full variable domain is KAGVTQTPRYLIKTRGQQVTLSCSPISGHRSVSWYQQTPGQGLQFLFEYFSETQRNKGNFPGRFSGRQFSNSRSEMNVSTLELGDSALYLCASSRDLDTQYFGPGTRLTVL.

On this clonotype itself: A much more abundant neighbour one base away suggests this may be a read error. J is TRBJ2-3 and V is TRBV20-1; unclear D gene. Trimming took off 1 base at V and 3 bases at J, with 2 bases between the two ends. CDR1 is DFQATT, CDR2 SNEGSKA, per germline (reference sequence). The CDR3 covers 11 residues. CDR3 nucleotide sequence: TGCAGTGCTAGAGCAACAGATACGCAGTATTTT. Its protein is CSARATDTQYF.

This clonotype has a handful of counts. The rearrangement joins TRBV28 to TRBJ1-5; D is undetermined. There are 14 residues in the CDR3. The germline V gene encodes CDR1 MDHEN and CDR2 SYDVKM. Trimming cost V 5 bases and J 5 bases, with 13 bases left between them. In nucleotides, the CDR3 is TGTGCCAGCAGTCCAGTCGAGGGCTATCAGCCCCAGCATTTT. It yields the protein CASSPVEGYQPQHF.

A few counts support this clonotype. The chain carries TRBV27 and TRBJ1-5; 9 positions agree with TRBD1. V lost 4 bases to trimming and J lost 6 bases; unmatched junction nucleotides: 10. The CDR3 is 16 residues long. Looked up from germline, CDR1 is MNHEY and CDR2 is SMNVEV (reference sequence). CDR3 amino acids: CASSSRQGQGFQPQHF. CDR3 nucleotide sequence: TGTGCCAGCAGTTCGCGCCAGGGACAGGGCTTTCAGCCCCAGCATTTT.

This chain connects TRBV7-9 to TRBJ1-4, with D hard to call. The CDR3 totals 16 residues. CDR1 is SEHNR, CDR2 FQNEAQ, per germline (reference sequence). V lost 6 bases, J lost 8 bases, and 22 bases lay in between. CDR3 nucleotides: TGTGCCAGCAGTTTATCGCTCCCTTCAAGGGAGGAAAAACTGTTTTTT. Translation gives CASSLSLPSREEKLFF.

CDR3 in amino acids: CSVFRGSGGARGDTQYF. The CDR3 DNA reads TGCAGCGTTTTCCGAGGTAGCGGGGGGGCCCGTGGAGATACGCAGTATTTT. The chain has TRBV29-1 and TRBJ2-3; TRBD2 aligns across 11 bases. V was pared by 5 bases and J by 5 bases, with 15 bases of the junction left unmatched. The CDR3 runs 17 residues. Germline CDR1 and CDR2: SQVTM and ANQGSEA.

This clonotype has a handful of counts. The chain combines TRBV2 with TRBJ2-7, with a tentative D call TRBD1 (6 bases). V lost 3 bases, J lost 3 bases, and 6 bases lay in between. This CDR3 is 12 amino acids long. Germline V gene lookup returns CDR1 SNHLY and CDR2 FYNNEI. CDR3 sequence: CASSDRGYEQYV. The CDR3 nucleotides are TGTGCCAGCAGTGACAGGGGCTACGAGCAGTACGTC.

This clonotype has just a few counts. This rearrangement joins TRBV6-2 or TRBV6-3 to TRBJ2-1; possible D gene TRBD2, 6 bases. The germline V gene encodes CDR1 MNHEY and CDR2 SVGEGT. The CDR3 covers 12 residues. V was pared by 8 bases and J by 9 bases, with 14 bases between. As DNA, the CDR3 is TGTGCCAGCTCACTCATGCGGGGTGAGCAGTTCTTC. Amino acids: CASSLMRGEQFF.

This clonotype appeared many times. The chain employs TRBV11-2 and TRBJ2-1, with 12 bases fitting TRBD2. Germline CDR1 is SGHAT and CDR2 is FQNNGV. V gave up 6 bases and J gave up 8 bases; unmatched junction bases: 11. CDR3 length: 16 amino acids. For the CDR3, the DNA is TGTGCCAGCAGTGGGAGACTAGCGGGGGAGATCGATGAGCAGTTCTTC. This translates into CASSGRLAGEIDEQFF.

In this sample, this clonotype turned up a few times. This chain connects TRBV6-6 to TRBJ2-1; 10 positions match TRBD2. The ends lost 6 bases at V and 5 bases at J; junction bases unmatched: 10. The CDR3 runs 16 residues. Germline CDR1 MNHNY, CDR2 SVGAGI (reference sequence). CDR3 nucleotide sequence: TGTGCCAGCAGGGAAGAGGGACTAGCGCCCGACAATGAGCAGTTCTTC. It codes for CASREEGLAPDNEQFF.

The chain links TRBV10-2 to TRBJ2-1, with D uncertain. Germline V gives CDR1 WSHSY, CDR2 SAAADI. This CDR3 region has 12 residues. Trimming cost V 4 bases and J 6 bases, with 7 bases left between them. In DNA, the CDR3 is TGCGCCAGCAGTGGTAGTTCCAATGAGCAGTTCTTC. Its translation: CASSGSSNEQFF.